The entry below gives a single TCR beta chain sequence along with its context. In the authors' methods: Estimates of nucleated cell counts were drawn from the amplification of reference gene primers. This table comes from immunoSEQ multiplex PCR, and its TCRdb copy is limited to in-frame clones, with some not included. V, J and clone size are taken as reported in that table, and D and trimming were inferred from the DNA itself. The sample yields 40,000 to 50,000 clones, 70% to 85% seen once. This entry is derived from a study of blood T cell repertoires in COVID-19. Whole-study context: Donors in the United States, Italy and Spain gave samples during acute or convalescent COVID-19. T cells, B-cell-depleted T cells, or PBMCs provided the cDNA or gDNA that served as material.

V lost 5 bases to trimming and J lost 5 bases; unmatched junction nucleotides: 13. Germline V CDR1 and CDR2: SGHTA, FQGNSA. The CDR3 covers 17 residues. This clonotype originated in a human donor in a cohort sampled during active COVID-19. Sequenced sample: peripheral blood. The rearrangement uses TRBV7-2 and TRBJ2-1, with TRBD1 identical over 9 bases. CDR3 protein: CASSRQNTGGRNNEQFF. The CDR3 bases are TGTGCCAGCAGCCGTCAAAATACAGGGGGCAGAAACAATGAGCAGTTCTTC.